This TCR beta chain is drawn from a study of T cell responses to AZD1222 COVID-19 vaccine. For the study at large: Pooling of second doses given at about 4 or about 12 weeks was done.

The V end lost 5 bases, the J end lost 7 bases, and 20 bases lay between the germline ends. The germline V gene has CDR1 SGHTA and CDR2 FQGTGA. The CDR3 runs 16 residues. Assay: immunoSEQ multiplex PCR; the TCRdb copy retains only in-frame clones and omits some. In the table there are 150,000 to 200,000 clones, around 95% of which are singletons. A note on this clone: Antigen specificity is unknown.

Study conclusions and caveats: A mostly white British donor set with more females was recruited, and clonal diversity was possibly underestimated. Breadth and depth of Spike-specific TCRs rose after two AZD1222 doses.

The TCR comes from an adult in good health. This rearrangement joins TRBV7-3 to TRBJ2-2, with TRBD1 as a possible D gene (5 bases). The specimen was peripheral blood, collected on day 0 of AZD1222 vaccination. In nucleotides, the CDR3 is TGTGCCAGCAGCCCCCAGGGTACCGGCGGAAACGGGGAGCTGTTTTTT. It translates to CASSPQGTGGNGELFF.